The rows below give T cell receptor beta chains drawn from one sample of a study of blood T cells in healthy people across ages. TCRdb re-derived calls from the 5' RACE reads in MiXCR, one entry per CDR3 protein. The sample has 1.5 million to 2 million distinct CDR3 sequences; around half are singletons. The specimen sequenced was blood. These receptors all stem from a woman in her forties in good health. Each CDR3 is given with its conserved first and last residue. A D gene is named only where the DNA matches it firmly. Not every row has a clone size; where given, it reads once, few, many or a size class.

size,J,D,V,CDR3,DNA
-,TRBJ2-7,TRBD2,TRBV29-1,CSAQTSPNYEQYF,TGCAGCGCTCAGACTAGCCCCAACTACGAGCAGTACTTC
-,TRBJ2-5,TRBD1,TRBV10-1,CASSGQGADQETQYF,TGCGCCAGCAGTGGACAGGGGGCTGACCAAGAGACCCAGTACTTC
few,TRBJ2-3,-,TRBV20-1,CSASPVPMSTDTQYF,TGCAGTGCTAGTCCGGTTCCCATGAGCACAGATACGCAGTATTTT
-,TRBJ2-5,-,TRBV5-4,CASSGGSGGVQETQYF,TGTGCCAGCAGCGGGGGAAGCGGTGGGGTCCAAGAGACCCAGTACTTC
-,TRBJ2-3,TRBD2,TRBV6-5,CASSYGASGVTDTQYF,TGTGCCAGCAGTTACGGGGCTAGCGGGGTAACAGATACGCAGTATTTT
-,TRBJ1-5,TRBD1,TRBV20-1,CSAGGQRSNQPQHF,TGCAGTGCTGGGGGACAGCGGAGCAATCAGCCCCAGCATTTT
-,TRBJ2-7,-,TRBV6-2/TRBV6-3,CASSRHAHEQYF,TGTGCCAGCAGTCGACATGCCCACGAGCAGTACTTC
-,TRBJ2-1,TRBD2,TRBV5-1,CASNKLVGLAGSSSYNEQFF,TGCGCCAGCAACAAGCTTGTAGGACTAGCGGGGTCCAGCTCCTACAATGAGCAGTTCTTC
few,TRBJ2-5,TRBD2,TRBV18,CASSPPGLAGETQYF,TGTGCCAGCTCACCACCGGGACTAGCGGGGGAGACCCAGTACTTC
-,TRBJ2-3,-,TRBV4-2,CASSQDGDADTQYF,TGTGCCAGCAGCCAAGACGGGGACGCAGATACGCAGTATTTT
-,TRBJ1-4,-,TRBV20-1,CSAPAGGYNEKLFF,TGCAGTGCTCCGGCCGGAGGTTATAATGAAAAACTGTTTTTT
few,TRBJ2-4,-,TRBV6-5,CASSYSEIAKNIQYF,TGTGCCAGCAGTTACTCGGAAATAGCCAAAAACATTCAGTACTTC
-,TRBJ1-5,TRBD1,TRBV20-1,CSARGVKDRGNQPQHF,TGCAGTGCTAGAGGAGTAAAGGACAGGGGTAATCAGCCCCAGCATTTT
few,TRBJ2-3,TRBD1,TRBV5-1,CASNRGLGSTDTQYF,TGCGCCAGTAACAGGGGGCTCGGTAGCACAGATACGCAGTATTTT
-,TRBJ2-3,-,TRBV2,CASSELGSNTDTQYF,TGTGCCAGCAGTGAATTAGGCAGCAACACAGATACGCAGTATTTT
-,TRBJ2-1,TRBD1,TRBV10-3,CAISGPGQGPNEQFF,TGTGCCATCAGTGGCCCGGGACAGGGTCCCAATGAGCAGTTCTTC
-,TRBJ2-1,-,TRBV11-2,CASSLDPRRGTGGLARSTEQFF,TGTGCCAGCAGCTTAGATCCCCGCCGCGGGACAGGCGGACTAGCCCGGTCAACCGAGCAGTTCTTC
-,TRBJ1-2,TRBD1,TRBV12-3/TRBV12-4,CASSMDRGHYGYTF,TGTGCCAGCAGTATGGACAGGGGGCACTATGGCTACACCTTC
-,TRBJ2-3,-,TRBV7-2,CASTLGDSSTDTQYF,TGTGCCAGCACACTCGGGGACTCTAGCACAGATACGCAGTATTTT
few,TRBJ2-5,TRBD2,TRBV20-1,CSAKRSGLVPTQYF,TGCAGTGCTAAAAGGTCGGGACTAGTTCCGACCCAGTACTTC
-,TRBJ2-5,-,TRBV3-1,CASSREGVRQTLKETQYF,TGTGCCAGCAGCCGAGAGGGCGTAAGACAGACCTTAAAAGAGACCCAGTACTTC
-,TRBJ1-6,-,TRBV20-1,CSARETVKNSPLHF,TGCAGTGCTAGAGAGACAGTGAAAAATTCACCCCTCCACTTT